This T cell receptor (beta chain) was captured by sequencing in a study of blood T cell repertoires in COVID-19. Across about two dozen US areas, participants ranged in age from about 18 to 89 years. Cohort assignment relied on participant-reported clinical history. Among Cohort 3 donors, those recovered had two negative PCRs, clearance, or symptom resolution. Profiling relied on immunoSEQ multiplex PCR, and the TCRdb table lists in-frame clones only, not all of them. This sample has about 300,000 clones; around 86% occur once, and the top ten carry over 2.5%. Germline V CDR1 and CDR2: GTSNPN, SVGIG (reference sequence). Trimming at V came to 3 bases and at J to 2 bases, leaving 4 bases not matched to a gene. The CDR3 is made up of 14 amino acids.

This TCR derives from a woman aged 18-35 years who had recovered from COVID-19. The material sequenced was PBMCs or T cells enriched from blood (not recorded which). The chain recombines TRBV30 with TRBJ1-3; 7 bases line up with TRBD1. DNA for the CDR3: TGTGCCTGGAGATTTCAGGGGGCTGGAAACACCATATATTTT. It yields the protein CAWRFQGAGNTIYF.